This entry describes one T cell receptor (beta chain). Its antigen is undetermined. V was shortened by 5 bases and J by 1 base, with 27 bases between the two germline ends. Per the germline V gene, CDR1 is SNHLY and CDR2 is FYNNEI. The length of the CDR3 is 20 residues. This sample was taken from a study of T cell responses to AZD1222 COVID-19 vaccine. Method: immunoSEQ multiplex PCR; TCRdb's copy keeps in-frame clones and lacks some. Among under 95,000 clones listed, 75% to 90% were seen once. Study-level results: Reportedly, nearly half the spike-specific TCRs target unmutated variant regions. Mostly white British, mostly female donors; authors suggested clonal diversity may be underestimated.

The clonotype comes from an adult in good health. This sequence joins TRBV2 and TRBJ2-1; perhaps TRBD2 as D (7 bases). The sample consisted of peripheral blood, taken on day 0 of AZD1222 vaccination. Here the CDR3 DNA reads TGTGCCAGCAGTTACTCGTACTCAGGGGCTGTGCGGGGGTCCTACAATGAGCAGTTCTTC. Its translation is CASSYSYSGAVRGSYNEQFF.